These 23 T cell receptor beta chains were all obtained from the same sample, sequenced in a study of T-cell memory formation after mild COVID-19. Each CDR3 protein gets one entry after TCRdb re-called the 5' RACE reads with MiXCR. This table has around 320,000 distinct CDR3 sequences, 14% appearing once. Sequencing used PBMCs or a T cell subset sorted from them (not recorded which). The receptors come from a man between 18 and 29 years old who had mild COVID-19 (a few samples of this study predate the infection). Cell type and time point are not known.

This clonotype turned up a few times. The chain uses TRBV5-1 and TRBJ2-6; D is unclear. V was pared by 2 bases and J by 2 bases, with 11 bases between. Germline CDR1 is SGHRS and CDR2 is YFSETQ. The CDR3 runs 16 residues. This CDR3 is CASSFPVPPGANVLTF. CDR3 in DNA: TGCGCCAGCAGCTTCCCGGTACCCCCTGGGGCCAACGTCCTGACTTTC. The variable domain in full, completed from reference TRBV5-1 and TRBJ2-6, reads KAGVTQTPRYLIKTRGQQVTLSCSPISGHRSVSWYQQTPGQGLQFLFEYFSETQRNKGNFPGRFSGRQFSNSRSEMNVSTLELGDSALYLCASSFPVPPGANVLTFGAGSRLTVL.

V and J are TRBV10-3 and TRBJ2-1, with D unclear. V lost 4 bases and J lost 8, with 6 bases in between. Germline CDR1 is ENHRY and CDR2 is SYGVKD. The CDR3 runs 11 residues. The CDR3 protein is CAISVGDEQFF. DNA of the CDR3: TGTGCCATCAGTGTGGGCGATGAGCAGTTCTTC.

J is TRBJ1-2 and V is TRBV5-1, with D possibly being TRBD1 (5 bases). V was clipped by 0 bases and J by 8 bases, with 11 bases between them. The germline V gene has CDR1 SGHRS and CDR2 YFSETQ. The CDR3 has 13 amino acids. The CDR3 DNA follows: TGCGCCAGCAGCTTGGAGGGGACGTCCGGCTACACCTTC. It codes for CASSLEGTSGYTF.

The CDR3 reads CASSLDPGAGETQYF. For the CDR3, the DNA is TGCGCCAGCAGCTTGGATCCGGGGGCCGGCGAGACCCAGTACTTC. The chain is built from TRBV5-1 and TRBJ2-5, with D perhaps TRBD1 or TRBD2 (6 bases each). The CDR3 contains 15 residues. The V gene's germline CDR1 is SGHRS and CDR2 YFSETQ. V dropped 0 bases and J dropped 5 bases, with 14 bases sitting between them.

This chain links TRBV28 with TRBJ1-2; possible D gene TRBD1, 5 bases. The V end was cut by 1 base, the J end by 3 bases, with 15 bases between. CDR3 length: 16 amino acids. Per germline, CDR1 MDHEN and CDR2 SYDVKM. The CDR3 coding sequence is TGTGCCAGCAGTTTATTCGGAACGGGGCCAGACTATGGCTACACCTTC. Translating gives CASSLFGTGPDYGYTF.

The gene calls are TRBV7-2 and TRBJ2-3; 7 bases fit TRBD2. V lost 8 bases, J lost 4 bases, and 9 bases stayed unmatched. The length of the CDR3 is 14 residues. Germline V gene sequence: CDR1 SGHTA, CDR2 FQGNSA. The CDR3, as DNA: TGTGCCAGCGGCCCCACTAGCGACGCAGATACGCAGTATTTT. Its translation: CASGPTSDADTQYF.

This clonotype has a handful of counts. The CDR3 is CASSFAGTVNTEAFF. The CDR3 DNA follows: TGTGCCAGCAGTTTCGCCGGGACTGTGAACACTGAAGCTTTCTTT. The chain links TRBV6-5 to TRBJ1-1, with D possibly TRBD1 on 5 matching bases. The CDR3 covers 15 residues. Germline assignment: CDR1 MNHEY and CDR2 SVGAGI. Trimming shortened V by 4 bases and J by 0 bases, and 12 bases separated the two germline ends.

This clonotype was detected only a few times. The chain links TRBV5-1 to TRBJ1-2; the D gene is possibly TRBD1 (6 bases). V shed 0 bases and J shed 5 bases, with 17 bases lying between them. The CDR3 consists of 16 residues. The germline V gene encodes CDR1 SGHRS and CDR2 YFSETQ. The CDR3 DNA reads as TGCGCCAGCAGCTTGGCCCCCCTGGGGGCGAATTATGGCTACACCTTC. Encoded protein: CASSLAPLGANYGYTF.

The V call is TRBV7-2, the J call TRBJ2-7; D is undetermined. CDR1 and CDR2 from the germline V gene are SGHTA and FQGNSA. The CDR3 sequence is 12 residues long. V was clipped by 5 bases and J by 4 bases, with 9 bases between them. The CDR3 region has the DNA TGTGCCAGCAGCCAAGGGTGGTACGAGCAGTACTTC. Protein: CASSQGWYEQYF.

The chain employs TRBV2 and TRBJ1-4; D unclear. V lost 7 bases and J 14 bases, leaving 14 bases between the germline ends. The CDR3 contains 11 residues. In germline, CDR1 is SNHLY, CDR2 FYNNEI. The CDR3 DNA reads TGTGCCAGCACTCAGGAGTCCAGCCTGTTTTTT. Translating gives CASTQESSLFF.

As DNA, the CDR3 is TGTGCCAGCAGCTTAGGAGGGACCCCCTACGAGCAGTACTTC. It is translated as CASSLGGTPYEQYF. The genes are TRBV11-1 and TRBJ2-7, with D perhaps assigned TRBD1 or TRBD2 (5 bases each). The germline V gene has CDR1 SGHAT and CDR2 FQDESV (reference sequence). V was pared by 1 base and J by 2 bases, with 9 bases between. The CDR3 is 14 residues long.

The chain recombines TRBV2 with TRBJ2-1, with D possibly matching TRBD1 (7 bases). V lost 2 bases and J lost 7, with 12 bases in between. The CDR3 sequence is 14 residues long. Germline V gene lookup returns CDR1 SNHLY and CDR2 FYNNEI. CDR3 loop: CASSERAGGNEQFF. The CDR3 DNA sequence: TGTGCCAGCAGTGAACGGGCAGGGGGGAATGAGCAGTTCTTC.

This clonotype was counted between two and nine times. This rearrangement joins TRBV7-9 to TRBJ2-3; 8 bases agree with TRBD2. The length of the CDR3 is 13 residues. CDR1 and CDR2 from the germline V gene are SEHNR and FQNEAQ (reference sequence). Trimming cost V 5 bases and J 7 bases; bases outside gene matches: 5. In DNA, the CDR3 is TGTGCCAGCAGCGTCCCGGGGGGGAATACGCAGTATTTT. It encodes CASSVPGGNTQYF.

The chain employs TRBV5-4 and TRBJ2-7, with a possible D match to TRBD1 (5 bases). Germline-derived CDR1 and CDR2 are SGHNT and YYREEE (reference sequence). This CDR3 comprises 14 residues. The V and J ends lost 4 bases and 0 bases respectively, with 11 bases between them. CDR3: CASSQETASYEQYF. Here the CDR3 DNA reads TGTGCCAGCAGCCAGGAGACAGCCTCCTACGAGCAGTACTTC.

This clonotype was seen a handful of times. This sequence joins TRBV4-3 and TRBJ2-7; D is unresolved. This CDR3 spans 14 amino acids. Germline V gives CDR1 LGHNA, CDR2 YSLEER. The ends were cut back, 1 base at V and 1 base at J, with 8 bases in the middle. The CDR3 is CASSQGVASYEQYV. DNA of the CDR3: TGCGCCAGCAGCCAAGGGGTGGCGTCCTACGAGCAGTACGTC.

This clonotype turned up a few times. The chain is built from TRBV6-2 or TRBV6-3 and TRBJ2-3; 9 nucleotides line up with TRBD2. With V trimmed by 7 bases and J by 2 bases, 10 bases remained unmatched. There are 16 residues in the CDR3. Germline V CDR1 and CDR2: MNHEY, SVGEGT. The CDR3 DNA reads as TGTGCCAGCATTCTGGGCCTAGCGGGGCCCACAGATACGCAGTATTTT. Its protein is CASILGLAGPTDTQYF.

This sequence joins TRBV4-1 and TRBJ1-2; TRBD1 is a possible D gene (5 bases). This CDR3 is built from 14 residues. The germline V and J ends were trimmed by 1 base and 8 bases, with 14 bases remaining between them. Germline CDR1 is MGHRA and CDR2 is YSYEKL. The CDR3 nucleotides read TGCGCCAGCAGCCAAGCAGGGAGAAGTGGAGGCTACACCTTC. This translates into CASSQAGRSGGYTF.

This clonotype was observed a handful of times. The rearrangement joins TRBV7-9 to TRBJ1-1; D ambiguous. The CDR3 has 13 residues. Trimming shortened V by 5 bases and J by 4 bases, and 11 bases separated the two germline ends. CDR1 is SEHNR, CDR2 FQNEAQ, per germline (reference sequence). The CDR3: CASSKETGTEAFF. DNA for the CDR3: TGTGCCAGCAGCAAAGAAACGGGCACTGAAGCTTTCTTT.

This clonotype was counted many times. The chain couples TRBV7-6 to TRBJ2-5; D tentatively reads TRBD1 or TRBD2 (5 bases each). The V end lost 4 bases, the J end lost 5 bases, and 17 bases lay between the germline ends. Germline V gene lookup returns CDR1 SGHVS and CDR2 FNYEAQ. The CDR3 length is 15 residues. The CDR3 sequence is CASSYVGASQETQYF. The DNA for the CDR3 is TGTGCCAGCAGCTACGTTGGGGCTAGCCAGGAGACCCAGTACTTC.

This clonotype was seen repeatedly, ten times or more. CDR3: CASSHRGAETQYF. DNA for the CDR3: TGTGCCAGCAGTCATCGGGGGGCCGAGACCCAGTACTTC. V is TRBV6-2 or TRBV6-3 and J is TRBJ2-5; a weak D match, TRBD2 (7 bases). The CDR3 consists of 13 residues. V was pared by 5 bases and J by 5 bases, with 12 bases between. Germline V lookup: CDR1 MNHEY, CDR2 SVGEGT.

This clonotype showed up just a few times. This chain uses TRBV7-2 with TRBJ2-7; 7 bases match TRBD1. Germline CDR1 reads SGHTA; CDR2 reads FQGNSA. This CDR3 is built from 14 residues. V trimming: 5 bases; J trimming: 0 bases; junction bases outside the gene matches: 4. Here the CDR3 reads CASSARQGSYEQYF. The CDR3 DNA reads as TGTGCCAGCAGCGCCAGACAGGGCTCCTACGAGCAGTACTTC. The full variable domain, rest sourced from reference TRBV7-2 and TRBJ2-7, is GAGVSQSPSNKVTEKGKDVELRCDPISGHTALYWYRQSLGQGLEFLIYFQGNSAPDKSGLPSDRFSAERTGGSVSTLTIQRTQQEDSAVYLCASSARQGSYEQYFGPGTRLTVT.

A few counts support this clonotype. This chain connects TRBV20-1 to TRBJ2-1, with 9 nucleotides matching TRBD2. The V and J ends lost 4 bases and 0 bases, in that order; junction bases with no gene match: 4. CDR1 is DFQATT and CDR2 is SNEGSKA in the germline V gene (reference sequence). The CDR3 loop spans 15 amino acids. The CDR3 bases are TGCAGTGCTAAGGGTAGCGGGAGCTCCTACAATGAGCAGTTCTTC. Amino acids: CSAKGSGSSYNEQFF.

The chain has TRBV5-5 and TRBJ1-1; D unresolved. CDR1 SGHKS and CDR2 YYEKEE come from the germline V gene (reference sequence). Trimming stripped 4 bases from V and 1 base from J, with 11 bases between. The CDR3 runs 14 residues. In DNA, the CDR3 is TGTGCCAGCAGCATATGGACGGAGAACACTGAAGCTTTCTTT. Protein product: CASSIWTENTEAFF.